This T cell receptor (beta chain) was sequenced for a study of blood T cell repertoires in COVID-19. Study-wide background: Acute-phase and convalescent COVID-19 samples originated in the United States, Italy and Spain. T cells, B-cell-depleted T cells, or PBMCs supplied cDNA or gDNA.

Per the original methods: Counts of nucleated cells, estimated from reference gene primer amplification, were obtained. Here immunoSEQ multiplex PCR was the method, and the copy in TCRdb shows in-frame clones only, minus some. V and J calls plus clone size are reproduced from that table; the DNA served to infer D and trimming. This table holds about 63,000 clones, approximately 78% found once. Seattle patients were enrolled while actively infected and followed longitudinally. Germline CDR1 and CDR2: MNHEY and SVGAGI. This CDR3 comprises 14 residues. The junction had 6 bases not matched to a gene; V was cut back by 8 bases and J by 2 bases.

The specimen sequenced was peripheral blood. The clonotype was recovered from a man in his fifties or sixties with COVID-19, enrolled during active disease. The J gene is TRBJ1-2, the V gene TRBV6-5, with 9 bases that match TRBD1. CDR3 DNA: TGTGCCAGCCGGGGGGACAGGGCAAACTATGGCTACACCTTC. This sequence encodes CASRGDRANYGYTF.